This TCR beta chain was profiled in a study of blood T cells in healthy people across ages. A second PCR of roughly 7 to 11 cycles used a sample-barcoded 5' primer and a J-beta primer mix. TCRdb ran MiXCR on the 5' RACE reads and lists one entry per CDR3 protein. The data contain hundreds of thousands of distinct CDR3 sequences, roughly 29% of them singletons. In this sample, this clonotype turned up many times. The sequence derives from a woman aged 70-85 years in good health. Sequenced: blood.

The CDR3 protein is CASRLAVSYNEQFF. The CDR3 DNA is TGTGCCAGCAGGTTAGCGGTCTCCTACAATGAGCAGTTCTTC. V gene TRBV2 combines with J gene TRBJ2-1; D is perhaps TRBD2 (6 bases). CDR3 length equals 14 residues. The V end was cut by 6 bases, the J end by 0 bases, with 9 bases between. Per germline, CDR1 SNHLY and CDR2 FYNNEI. The full variable domain, with the rest looked up from reference TRBV2 and TRBJ2-1, is EPEVTQTPSHQVTQMGQEVILRCVPISNHLYFYWYRQILGQKVEFLVSFYNNEISEKSEIFDDQFSVERPDGSNFTLKIRSTKLEDSAMYFCASRLAVSYNEQFFGPGTRLTVL.